The following is a T cell receptor (beta chain) sequence with its context. Its antigen is still unknown. This specimen comes from a study of CD8 T cells in Susac syndrome. The study's findings and limits: Regarding the TCR sequencing and HLA analysis, the study admitted that a relatively small number of individuals were involved.

There are 13 residues in the CDR3. Trimming took off 3 bases at V and 3 bases at J, with 8 bases between the two ends. CDR1 is KGHSH and CDR2 is LQKENI in the germline V gene. A quantity of roughly 0.5 to 1 ug RNA underwent reverse transcription using random hexamers. The authors amplified TCR beta CDR3 across 54 Vbeta and 13 Jbeta using immunoSEQ multiplex PCR. Using its own MiXCR run on the immunoSEQ multiplex PCR reads, TCRdb lists one record per CDR3 protein. Of 160,000 or so distinct CDR3 sequences in the sample, around 94% are singletons; the top ten hold around 0.093%. Sequencing of TCR beta covered CD8+ and CD4+ T cells obtained from blood. The CD8+ and CD4+ T cells were negatively isolated, with the TEMRA cells enriched by FACS.

The V call is TRBV18, the J call TRBJ2-5, with D perhaps TRBD1 (6 bases). The clonotype was recovered from a human donor with multiple sclerosis. Sequenced input: CD4+ T cells from PBMCs. CDR3 nucleotides: TGTGCCAGCTCACCTTACAGGGAAGAGACCCAGTACTTC. This codes for CASSPYREETQYF.